These T cell receptor beta chains were read from a single sample in a study of blood T cell repertoires in COVID-19. Assay: immunoSEQ multiplex PCR; the TCRdb copy retains only in-frame clones and omits some. The data contain approximately 90,000 clones, 80% to 90% of them seen just once; the ten biggest clones take up approximately 7.4%. Sequencing was performed on peripheral blood. These receptors all stem from a human donor with acute or convalescent COVID-19. The donor label of this sample is uncertain. Both conserved end residues are part of each CDR3. The D gene is left open where the match is weak. Only part of the rows carry a size: once, few, many, or a class if the clone is expanded.

abundance	v_gene	j_gene	d_gene	CDR3aa	CDR3nt
once	TRBV6-5	TRBJ2-3	TRBD1	CASNRDRGTDTQYF	TGTGCCAGCAATCGGGACAGGGGGACAGATACGCAGTATTTT
-	TRBV10-2	TRBJ1-5	-	CASSASGDRNQPQHF	TGCGCCAGCAGTGCCTCGGGGGATCGCAATCAGCCCCAGCATTTT
once	TRBV6-5	TRBJ1-2	TRBD1	CASRPTGGDYGYTF	TGTGCCAGCAGACCCACAGGGGGCGACTATGGCTACACCTTC
-	TRBV7-2	TRBJ2-5	TRBD2	CASSPQPSGGPGETQYF	TGTGCCAGCAGCCCTCAACCTAGCGGGGGGCCCGGGGAGACCCAGTACTTC
-	TRBV3-1/TRBV3-2	TRBJ2-3	TRBD2	CASSQDRGLAGPDTQYF	TGTGCCAGCAGCCAAGATCGTGGACTAGCGGGGCCAGATACGCAGTATTTT
-	TRBV6-2/TRBV6-3	TRBJ2-5	TRBD1	CASSRAGTGGTQYF	TGTGCCAGCAGCCGTGCCGGGACAGGTGGGACCCAGTACTTC
-	TRBV2	TRBJ1-4	TRBD1	CARDREGAATNEKLFF	TGTGCCAGGGACAGGGAGGGGGCAGCAACTAATGAAAAACTGTTTTTT
-	TRBV10-2	TRBJ1-3	TRBD1	CASSLRQGATGNTIYF	TGCGCCAGCAGCCTGCGACAGGGGGCGACTGGAAACACCATATATTTT
-	TRBV28	TRBJ1-1	-	CASSPGGRGTEAFF	TGTGCCAGCAGCCCGGGAGGACGAGGAACTGAAGCTTTCTTT
-	TRBV6-5	TRBJ1-2	TRBD1	CASRMGQGSGYTF	TGTGCCAGCAGAATGGGACAGGGTAGCGGCTACACCTTC
-	TRBV2	TRBJ1-2	-	CASRPRNSNYGYTF	TGTGCCAGCAGGCCGAGAAACTCTAACTATGGCTACACCTTC
-	TRBV3-1/TRBV3-2	TRBJ1-2	TRBD1	CASSQGTGLYGYTF	TGTGCCAGCAGCCAAGGGACAGGTCTCTATGGCTACACCTTC
-	TRBV5-8	TRBJ2-3	TRBD2	CASSLGDYTDTQYF	TGTGCCAGCAGCTTGGGGGACTACACAGATACGCAGTATTTT
once	TRBV28	TRBJ1-1	-	CATTQPDRGDTEAFF	TGTGCCACCACACAACCGGACAGAGGGGACACTGAAGCTTTCTTT
-	TRBV3-1/TRBV3-2	TRBJ2-5	-	CASSQDKGEGRTQETQYF	TGTGCCAGCAGCCAAGACAAGGGTGAGGGCAGGACGCAAGAGACCCAGTACTTC
-	TRBV7-2	TRBJ2-7	TRBD2	CASSLDTSGGYEQYF	TGTGCCAGCAGCTTAGACACTAGCGGGGGTTACGAGCAGTACTTC
-	TRBV29-1	TRBJ2-3	-	CSVEYSLGRFGESTDTQYF	TGCAGCGTTGAGTACTCCCTAGGGAGGTTCGGGGAAAGCACAGATACGCAGTATTTT
-	TRBV20-1	TRBJ2-5	-	CSAFGETQYF	TGCAGTGCGTTCGGGGAGACCCAGTACTTC
few	TRBV7-9	TRBJ1-1	TRBD1	CASSFQGAWTEAFF	TGTGCCAGCAGCTTTCAGGGGGCATGGACTGAAGCTTTCTTT
-	TRBV9	TRBJ2-5	-	CASSVGLKETQYF	TGTGCCAGCAGCGTAGGTTTAAAAGAGACCCAGTACTTC
-	TRBV7-2	TRBJ2-7	-	CASSLGSSSPPYEQYF	TGTGCCAGCAGCCTGGGGAGCTCCTCTCCCCCCTACGAGCAGTACTTC
-	TRBV5-1	TRBJ2-5	TRBD2	CASSPQVGGEETQYF	TGCGCCAGCAGCCCCCAGGTCGGGGGGGAAGAGACCCAGTACTTC
once	TRBV5-1	TRBJ1-2	TRBD1	CASSSISGGGGYTF	TGCGCCAGCAGCTCAATCTCAGGGGGTGGTGGCTACACCTTC
-	TRBV25-1	TRBJ1-1	-	CASSEYSYTEAFF	TGTGCCAGCAGTGAATACTCGTACACTGAAGCTTTCTTT
-	TRBV4-1	TRBJ1-1	TRBD1	CASSQEGPRGLGAFF	TGCGCCAGCAGCCAAGAAGGACCCAGGGGGCTTGGAGCTTTCTTT
once	TRBV6-5	TRBJ2-4	-	CASSPGGKAKNIQYF	TGTGCCAGCAGTCCTGGGGGGAAAGCCAAAAACATTCAGTACTTC
-	TRBV24-1	TRBJ2-7	-	CATSDHPDSIAQYF	TGTGCCACCAGTGATCACCCGGACAGTATCGCGCAGTACTTC
-	TRBV28	TRBJ1-2	TRBD1	CAGIQTGGNGYTF	TGTGCCGGCATACAGACAGGGGGCAACGGCTACACCTTC
-	TRBV24-1	TRBJ2-3	-	CATSPGTDTQYF	TGTGCCACCTCCCCGGGCACAGATACGCAGTATTTT
-	TRBV19	TRBJ2-2	-	CASSTPSGSGTGELFF	TGTGCCAGTAGTACCCCTTCAGGGTCGGGCACCGGGGAGCTGTTTTTT
once	TRBV19	TRBJ1-6	TRBD1	CASSLGTGENSPLHF	TGTGCCAGTAGCCTAGGGACAGGCGAAAATTCACCCCTCCACTTT
-	TRBV7-8	TRBJ1-2	TRBD1	CASSTGVQGDYGYTF	TGTGCCAGCAGCACCGGGGTACAGGGGGACTATGGCTACACCTTC
-	TRBV30	TRBJ2-3	-	CAWSLISTDTQYF	TGTGCCTGGAGCCTTATTAGCACAGATACGCAGTATTTT
-	TRBV4-1	TRBJ2-3	-	CASSQNADTQYF	TGCGCCAGCAGCCAAAACGCGGATACGCAGTATTTT
-	TRBV5-4	TRBJ2-7	-	CASSLPGAGEQYF	TGTGCCAGCAGCTTACCGGGAGCAGGGGAGCAGTACTTC
-	TRBV10-3	TRBJ2-1	-	CAISSGEQFF	TGTGCCATATCGTCGGGGGAGCAGTTCTTC
-	TRBV2	TRBJ1-4	TRBD1	CASGALWTGREKLFF	TGTGCCAGCGGGGCCCTATGGACAGGGCGTGAAAAACTGTTTTTT
-	TRBV11-2	TRBJ2-5	TRBD2	CASSLGTSGGSQETQYF	TGTGCCAGCAGCTTGGGGACTAGCGGGGGGTCTCAAGAGACCCAGTACTTC
-	TRBV4-3	TRBJ1-4	-	CASSQGSRTTNEKLFF	TGCGCCAGCAGCCAAGGCAGCAGGACAACTAATGAAAAACTGTTTTTT
few	TRBV7-2	TRBJ2-3	-	CASSRQGATSTDTQYF	TGTGCCAGCAGCAGGCAGGGCGCTACTAGCACAGATACGCAGTATTTT
few	TRBV29-1	TRBJ2-4	-	CSVEPLAKNIQYF	TGCAGCGTTGAACCACTAGCCAAAAACATTCAGTACTTC
once	TRBV2	TRBJ1-6	-	CASRLTAASPLHF	TGTGCCAGCAGACTCACAGCGGCCTCACCCCTCCACTTT
once	TRBV2	TRBJ2-7	TRBD2	CASSRGGYEQYF	TGTGCCAGCAGTCGCGGGGGCTACGAGCAGTACTTC